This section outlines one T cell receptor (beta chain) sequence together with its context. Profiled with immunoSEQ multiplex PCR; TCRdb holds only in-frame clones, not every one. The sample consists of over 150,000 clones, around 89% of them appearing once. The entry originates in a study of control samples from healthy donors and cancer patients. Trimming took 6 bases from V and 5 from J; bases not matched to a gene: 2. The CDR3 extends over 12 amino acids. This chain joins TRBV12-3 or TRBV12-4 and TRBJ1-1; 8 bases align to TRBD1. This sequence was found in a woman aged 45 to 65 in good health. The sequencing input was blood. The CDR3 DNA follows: TGTGCCAGCAGAAGACAGGGGACTGAAGCTTTCTTT. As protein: CASRRQGTEAFF.